Below are 26 T cell receptor beta chains sequenced from a single sample in a study of blood T cells in healthy people across ages. Primers used in a second PCR of roughly 7 to 12 cycles were a sample-barcoded 5' primer and a J-beta primer mix. TCRdb reprocessed the 5' RACE reads with MiXCR, giving one entry per CDR3 protein. The sample contains hundreds of thousands of distinct CDR3 sequences, more than 25% of which appear only once. The data were also submitted as part of a second study, on T cells of mothers and their children.

Sample: blood. These receptors were collected from a boy aged 5-17 years in good health.

V gene TRBV28 combines with J gene TRBJ2-2; 10 nucleotides match TRBD1. CDR3 size: 16 residues. V shed 5 bases and J 7 bases; nucleotides not matched to a gene: 10. Per germline, CDR1 MDHEN and CDR2 SYDVKM. CDR3 coding DNA: TGTGCCAGCAGTACACCGGGACAGGGGCGAGTCGGGGAGCTGTTTTTT. Protein product: CASSTPGQGRVGELFF. The complete variable domain, with remaining parts taken from reference TRBV28 and TRBJ2-2, reads DVKVTQSSRYLVKRTGEKVFLECVQDMDHENMFWYRQDPGLGLRLIYFSYDVKMKEKGDIPEGYSVSREKKERFSLILESASTNQTSMYLCASSTPGQGRVGELFFGEGSRLTVL.

The chain's CDR3 is CASSQPTGEPQYF. The CDR3 DNA follows: TGCGCCAGCAGCCAACCCACAGGGGAGCCCCAGTACTTC. The chain combines TRBV4-1 with TRBJ2-5; TRBD1 aligns across 7 bases. The CDR3 spans 13 residues. Germline V CDR1 and CDR2: MGHRA, YSYEKL. V trimming: 2 bases; J trimming: 9 bases; junction bases outside the gene matches: 6.

A few counts support this clonotype. The gene calls are TRBV9 and TRBJ1-2; D is perhaps TRBD1 (5 bases). Germline V gene lookup returns CDR1 SGDLS and CDR2 YYNGEE. The CDR3 length is 15 residues. Trimming took off 0 bases at V and 0 bases at J, with 9 bases between the two ends. CDR3 protein: CASSVEDRPNYGYTF. As DNA, the CDR3 is TGTGCCAGCAGCGTAGAAGACAGACCTAACTATGGCTACACCTTC.

This chain links TRBV7-3 with TRBJ1-4; 7 nucleotides align to TRBD1. The CDR3 loop spans 13 amino acids. V was clipped by 5 bases and J by 8 bases; unmatched bases: 5. From germline, CDR1 is SGHTA and CDR2 FQGTGA. CDR3 loop: CASSRLGGEKLFF. In DNA form, the CDR3 reads TGTGCCAGCAGCCGGTTAGGGGGCGAAAAACTGTTTTTT.

This clonotype was detected a few times. The chain links TRBV10-1 to TRBJ2-7; D unresolved. The germline V and J ends were trimmed by 3 bases and 0 bases, with 3 bases remaining between them. The CDR3 runs to 12 residues. Germline V lookup: CDR1 WNHNN, CDR2 SYGVQD (reference sequence). DNA of the CDR3: TGCGCCAGCAGTGATGCCTCCTACGAGCAGTACTTC. Translating it yields CASSDASYEQYF.

This CDR3 reads CSARDTLGDEKLFF. CDR3 in DNA: TGCAGTGCTAGGGACACCCTCGGGGACGAAAAACTGTTTTTT. This chain links TRBV20-1 with TRBJ1-4, with D possibly being TRBD1 (5 bases). There are 14 residues in the CDR3. Trimming shortened V by 3 bases and J by 8 bases, and 16 bases separated the two germline ends. From germline, CDR1 is DFQATT and CDR2 SNEGSKA (reference sequence).

Ten or more counts support this clonotype. The chain joins TRBV9 to TRBJ2-5, with unresolved D. The germline V gene encodes CDR1 SGDLS and CDR2 YYNGEE. V was pared by 3 bases and J by 4 bases, with 4 bases between. The CDR3 consists of 11 residues. CDR3 coding DNA: TGTGCCAGCAGCGGGGGAGAGACCCAGTACTTC. This translates into CASSGGETQYF.

V gene TRBV6-5 combines with J gene TRBJ2-7, with a tentative D call TRBD2 (6 bases). Between the trimmed V and J ends, which lost 0 bases and 2 bases, there was a span of 14 bases. The germline CDR1 and CDR2 sequences are MNHEY and SVGAGI. The CDR3 is 16 residues long. The CDR3 DNA follows: TGTGCCAGCAGTTACTCGTCGGAGGGAATTACCTACGAGCAGTACTTC. It translates to CASSYSSEGITYEQYF.

This rearrangement joins TRBV5-6 to TRBJ2-5, with 7 bases aligning to TRBD1. CDR3 length: 17 residues. The junction had 12 bases not matched to a gene; V was cut back by 2 bases and J by 2 bases. The V gene's germline CDR1 is SGHDT and CDR2 YYEEEE. CDR3 in amino acids: CASSLSGQDRSQETQYF. The CDR3 coding sequence is TGTGCCAGCAGCTTATCAGGACAGGACCGGAGTCAAGAGACCCAGTACTTC.

The chain's CDR3 is CASSLVGLVQETQYF. The CDR3 nucleotides are TGTGCCAGCAGCTTAGTAGGCCTGGTCCAAGAGACCCAGTACTTC. The genes are TRBV7-9 and TRBJ2-5; no definite D call. The V gene lost 1 base and the J gene lost 1 base, with 10 bases spanning the gap. Germline CDR1 is SEHNR and CDR2 is FQNEAQ (reference sequence). The CDR3 loop spans 15 amino acids.

CDR3: CASSQVEGLQETQYF. The CDR3 DNA sequence: TGTGCCAGCAGCCAAGTTGAGGGGCTGCAAGAGACCCAGTACTTC. This chain connects TRBV14 to TRBJ2-5; D possibly uses TRBD1 or TRBD2 (5 bases each). The V end lost 1 base, the J end lost 2 bases, and 11 bases lay between the germline ends. CDR3 length equals 15 residues. Per germline, CDR1 SGHDN and CDR2 FVKESK.

The chain carries TRBV7-9 and TRBJ2-6, with D perhaps matching TRBD1 (6 bases). The CDR3 runs 16 residues. CDR1 and CDR2 from the germline V gene are SEHNR and FQNEAQ (reference sequence). V lost 5 bases and J 2 bases, leaving 13 bases between the germline ends. For the CDR3, the DNA is TGTGCCAGCAGCCGACTCCCAGGGGCTGGGGCCAACGTCCTGACTTTC. Translating gives CASSRLPGAGANVLTF.

This clonotype was observed a handful of times. The chain couples TRBV10-3 to TRBJ2-5, with 11 nucleotides matching TRBD2. CDR1 ENHRY and CDR2 SYGVKD come from the germline V gene. J was trimmed by 2 bases and V by 2 bases; bases with no gene match: 7. This CDR3 region has 17 residues. The chain's CDR3 is CAISELASGGLQETQYF. Here the CDR3 DNA reads TGTGCCATCAGTGAGCTAGCTAGCGGGGGGTTACAAGAGACCCAGTACTTC.

This clonotype was found a few times. This rearrangement joins TRBV6-2 or TRBV6-3 to TRBJ1-1; D perhaps matches TRBD1 (5 bases). Germline V gene lookup returns CDR1 MNHEY and CDR2 SVGEGT. The CDR3 is 15 residues long. The V gene lost 6 bases and the J gene lost 1 base, with 15 bases spanning the gap. The CDR3: CASSPSGGENTEAFF. CDR3 nucleotide sequence: TGTGCCAGCAGCCCCAGCGGAGGGGAGAACACTGAAGCTTTCTTT.

This clonotype was seen only a few times. The chain links TRBV7-2 to TRBJ2-3; TRBD2 agrees at 10 bases. The end of the DNA is better explained by TRBJ2-5, so the J call may be wrong. Germline V gene lookup returns CDR1 SGHTA and CDR2 FQGNSA. This CDR3 has 16 amino acids. Here the CDR3 reads CASSLAGLAGEETQYF. The CDR3, as DNA: TGTGCCAGCAGCTTAGCTGGGCTAGCGGGGGAAGAGACCCAGTACTTC.

This clonotype appeared a few times. The J gene is TRBJ2-5, the V gene TRBV29-1; D is unclear. The germline V gene encodes CDR1 SQVTM and CDR2 ANQGSEA. V was shortened by 6 bases and J by 5 bases, with 13 bases between the two germline ends. The CDR3 spans 12 residues. The CDR3 reads CSVLESEETQYF. As DNA, the CDR3 is TGCAGCGTGTTAGAGTCAGAGGAGACCCAGTACTTC. The whole variable domain, remainder taken from reference TRBV29-1 and TRBJ2-5, is SAVISQKPSRDICQRGTSLTIQCQVDSQVTMMFWYRQQPGQSLTLIATANQGSEATYESGFVIDKFPISRPNLTFSTLTVSNMSPEDSSIYLCSVLESEETQYFGPGTRLLVL.

This clonotype was seen only a few times. The gene calls are TRBV9 and TRBJ2-2; D remains unclear. The CDR3 loop spans 15 amino acids. V lost 1 base and J 0 bases, leaving 7 bases between the germline ends. The germline V gene encodes CDR1 SGDLS and CDR2 YYNGEE. For the CDR3, the DNA is TGTGCCAGCAGCGTATCAGCGTCGAACACCGGGGAGCTGTTTTTT. The encoded protein is CASSVSASNTGELFF.

The chain employs TRBV29-1 and TRBJ1-2, with a possible D match to TRBD1 (5 bases). The CDR3 totals 15 residues. Germline CDR1 and CDR2: SQVTM and ANQGSEA. V dropped 7 bases and J dropped 3 bases, with 21 bases sitting between them. CDR3 sequence (DNA): TGCAGCGCCTTTCTCCGAGTCGACAGTCACTATGGCTACACCTTC. This translates into CSAFLRVDSHYGYTF.

The chain is built from TRBV10-3 and TRBJ1-3, with D possibly matching TRBD1 (6 bases). The germline V gene has CDR1 ENHRY and CDR2 SYGVKD. The CDR3 is 16 residues long. Trimming removed 5 bases from V and 0 bases from J, with 14 bases in between. This CDR3 reads CAISPWTANSGNTIYF. In DNA form, the CDR3 reads TGTGCCATCAGTCCCTGGACAGCAAACTCTGGAAACACCATATATTTT.

V usage is TRBV7-9 and J usage is TRBJ2-5; 9 bases line up with TRBD1. The J call is in doubt because the DNA end fits TRBJ2-1 better. Germline CDR1 SEHNR, CDR2 FQNEAQ (reference sequence). The CDR3 sequence is 16 residues long. CDR3 nucleotide sequence: TGTGCCAGCAGCTTAGCGAACAGGGGGCTGGGGAATGAGCAGTTCTTC. Translating gives CASSLANRGLGNEQFF.

The sample holds a few counts of this clonotype. The V gene is TRBV7-2, the J gene TRBJ1-2; possible D gene TRBD1, 5 bases. CDR1 is SGHTA and CDR2 is FQGNSA in the germline V gene. CDR3 length: 15 residues. The ends were cut back, 7 bases at V and 3 bases at J, with 18 bases in the middle. This CDR3 is CASTPRRQGDYGYTF. In nucleotides, the CDR3 is TGTGCCAGCACCCCGAGGAGGCAGGGAGACTATGGCTACACCTTC.

This clonotype has ten or more counts. The genes are TRBV7-9 and TRBJ1-1; D ambiguous. The V and J ends lost 0 bases and 4 bases respectively, with 3 bases between them. CDR1 SEHNR and CDR2 FQNEAQ come from the germline V gene (reference sequence). This CDR3 is 12 amino acids long. CDR3 coding DNA: TGTGCCAGCAGCTTAGCCGTCACTGAAGCTTTCTTT. Protein: CASSLAVTEAFF. Looking up the rest from reference TRBV7-9 and TRBJ1-1 gives the full variable domain: DTGVSQNPRHKITKRGQNVTFRCDPISEHNRLYWYRQTLGQGPEFLTYFQNEAQLEKSRLLSDRFSAERPKGSFSTLEIQRTEQGDSAMYLCASSLAVTEAFFGQGTRLTVV.

This clonotype was recorded at least ten times. The V and J genes are TRBV3-1 and TRBJ2-6, with D possibly TRBD2 on 6 matching bases. The CDR3 runs to 14 residues. Trimming stripped 4 bases from V and 2 bases from J, with 6 bases between. The germline V gene has CDR1 LGHDT and CDR2 YNNKEL (reference sequence). CDR3 amino acids: CASSPGAGANVLTF. As DNA, the CDR3 is TGTGCCAGCAGCCCGGGGGCTGGGGCCAACGTCCTGACTTTC.

This clonotype was observed a handful of times. The chain carries TRBV7-9 and TRBJ2-1; 7 nucleotides match TRBD1. The germline gives CDR1 SEHNR, CDR2 FQNEAQ (reference sequence). Germline trimming cut 1 base from V and 14 bases from J; bases unmatched to any gene: 2. The CDR3 is 11 residues long. CDR3 nucleotide sequence: TGTGCCAGCAGCTTAGAAGGACAGGAGTTCTTC. This sequence encodes CASSLEGQEFF.

The chain couples TRBV4-1 to TRBJ2-3; D is undetermined. The germline CDR1 and CDR2 sequences are MGHRA and YSYEKL. The germline V and J ends were trimmed by 4 bases and 5 bases, with 10 bases remaining between them. This CDR3 has 13 residues. The CDR3 loop is CASSLVPRDTQYF. The CDR3 DNA reads as TGCGCCAGCAGCCTCGTGCCGAGAGATACGCAGTATTTT.

J is TRBJ2-7 and V is TRBV3-1; D remains ambiguous. V gave up 6 bases and J gave up 5 bases, with 11 bases separating them. The CDR3 covers 12 residues. From germline, CDR1 is LGHDT and CDR2 YNNKEL (reference sequence). The chain's CDR3 is CASSPPSDEQYF. As DNA, the CDR3 is TGTGCCAGCAGTCCTCCCAGCGACGAGCAGTACTTC.